One and the same sample provided the 17 T cell receptor beta chains below, sequenced in a study of shared clonotypes between healthy human individuals. Repertoires were generated with immunoSEQ multiplex PCR, while TCRdb's copy carries only in-frame clones and drops some. The sample lists some 2 million clones, about 95% occurring once. It was CD45RO-negative cells, positively selected for CCR7, that made up naive CD8 cells, with terminally differentiated effector memory CD45RA+ cells excluded. Sequencing used naive CD8+ T cells sorted from blood. Source of these receptors: a man between 18 and 29 years old in good health.

The V call is TRBV7-9, the J call TRBJ1-5, with 7 positions matching TRBD1. Germline CDR1 reads SEHNR; CDR2 reads FQNEAQ (reference sequence). This CDR3 region has 15 residues. The ends lost 5 bases at V and 2 bases at J; junction bases unmatched: 6. The CDR3 is CASSPPGTGNQPQHF. CDR3 nucleotide sequence: TGTGCCAGCAGCCCCCCCGGGACAGGCAATCAGCCCCAGCATTTT.

The chain couples TRBV9 to TRBJ1-1, with D perhaps matching TRBD1 (5 bases). V was pared by 3 bases and J by 10 bases, with 13 bases between. This CDR3 has 12 amino acids. The germline V gene encodes CDR1 SGDLS and CDR2 YYNGEE. The DNA for the CDR3 is TGTGCCAGCAGCGGGGAGGGGACGCCAGCTTTCTTT. The encoded protein is CASSGEGTPAFF.

V is TRBV4-1 and J is TRBJ2-1; 10 bases are a match to TRBD2. The CDR3 loop spans 17 amino acids. Germline CDR1 and CDR2: MGHRA and YSYEKL. Unmatched junction bases numbered 7, after V lost 4 bases and J lost 1 base. The CDR3 is CASSPRVAGGSYNEQFF. In DNA form, the CDR3 reads TGCGCCAGCAGCCCCCGGGTAGCGGGAGGTTCCTACAATGAGCAGTTCTTC.

The chain is built from TRBV7-9 and TRBJ2-7, with D possibly being TRBD1 (5 bases). Germline assignment: CDR1 SEHNR and CDR2 FQNEAQ (reference sequence). Trimming shortened V by 5 bases and J by 0 bases, and 11 bases separated the two germline ends. The CDR3 sequence is 14 residues long. The CDR3, as DNA: TGTGCCAGCAGCACCCGGACAAGCTCCTACGAGCAGTACTTC. It codes for CASSTRTSSYEQYF.

The V call is TRBV7-9, the J call TRBJ1-4; D is undetermined. Germline lookup yields CDR1 SEHNR and CDR2 FQNEAQ (reference sequence). The V end lost 5 bases, the J end lost 7 bases, and 17 bases lay between the germline ends. There are 15 residues in the CDR3. The DNA for the CDR3 is TGTGCCAGCAGCCCTACCGGGTCCCGGGGTGAAAAACTGTTTTTT. The encoded protein is CASSPTGSRGEKLFF.

The rearrangement links TRBV4-3 to TRBJ2-1, with 9 bases aligning to TRBD2. The CDR3 has 17 amino acids. CDR1 is LGHNA and CDR2 is YSLEER in the germline V gene. The J segment lost 6 bases and the V segment lost 0 bases, leaving 9 bases of the junction unmatched. CDR3 in amino acids: CASSQEKASGTLNEQFF. CDR3 nucleotides: TGCGCCAGCAGCCAAGAAAAGGCTAGCGGGACCCTCAATGAGCAGTTCTTC.

The chain links TRBV9 to TRBJ1-3; D not resolved. The germline CDR1 and CDR2 sequences are SGDLS and YYNGEE. Trimming removed 0 bases at V and 4 bases at J, with 8 bases between. The CDR3 totals 14 residues. CDR3 DNA sequence: TGTGCCAGCAGCGTAGATGGGGTAGGAAACACCATATATTTT. Its protein product is CASSVDGVGNTIYF.

This rearrangement joins TRBV5-4 to TRBJ2-2; the match to TRBD2 covers 7 bases. Germline-derived CDR1 and CDR2 are SGHNT and YYREEE (reference sequence). The CDR3 covers 17 residues. V lost 2 bases to trimming and J lost 4 bases; unmatched junction nucleotides: 11. The CDR3 sequence is CASSFWGGSFRTGELFF. CDR3 in DNA: TGTGCCAGCAGCTTCTGGGGGGGAAGCTTCCGCACCGGGGAGCTGTTTTTT.

Turning to this clone: The junction shows a germline mismatch at one end, possibly a read error. The V gene is TRBV7-7, the J gene TRBJ2-1, with no clear D. CDR1 is SSHAT, CDR2 FNYEAQ, per germline (reference sequence). This CDR3 has 15 residues. The CDR3 sequence: CASSAMDSSYNEQFF. The CDR3 nucleotides are TGTGCTAGCAGCGCTATGGATAGCTCCTACAATGAGCAGTTCTTC.

Note on this clone: At one end the junction does not follow the germline gene, possibly because of a read error. This chain joins TRBV7-7 and TRBJ2-2; a possible D gene is TRBD2 (6 bases). The length of the CDR3 is 15 residues. Germline V gives CDR1 SSHAT, CDR2 FNYEAQ (reference sequence). The CDR3 sequence: CASSLGGTDTGELFF. For the CDR3, the DNA is TGTGCTAGCAGCTTAGGTGGGACTGACACCGGGGAGCTGTTTTTT.

J is TRBJ1-2 and V is TRBV5-4, with 7 bases aligning to TRBD1. V lost 5 bases to trimming and J lost 8 bases; unmatched junction nucleotides: 6. The CDR3 totals 12 residues. Germline lookup yields CDR1 SGHNT and CDR2 YYREEE (reference sequence). CDR3 sequence reads: CASSAGTDGYTF. The DNA for the CDR3 is TGTGCCAGCAGTGCCGGGACAGACGGCTACACCTTC.

The V call is TRBV27, the J call TRBJ2-7; D is perhaps TRBD2 (6 bases). Trimming removed 2 bases at V and 0 bases at J, with 11 bases between. This CDR3 has 15 residues. CDR1 is MNHEY and CDR2 is SMNVEV in the germline V gene (reference sequence). The CDR3 here is CASSLIRESSYEQYF. DNA for the CDR3: TGTGCCAGCAGTTTAATACGGGAGAGCTCCTACGAGCAGTACTTC.

The count of this clone is one. This CDR3 fails to terminate in the conserved phenylalanine or tryptophan, so it likely reflects a read error. The limits of the CDR3 on the DNA are not certain, so only TCRdb's listed CDR3 is given. V is TRBV10-2 and J is TRBJ2-3; the D call of TRBD2 is as the table states it, not checked on the DNA. Germline CDR1 reads WSHSY; CDR2 reads SAAADI. The CDR3 is made up of 11 amino acids, end residues included. The CDR3: CASSEGGDPSM.

The chain uses TRBV7-9 and TRBJ2-7; D unresolved. V was pared by 10 bases and J by 4 bases, with 11 bases between. This CDR3 contains 11 residues. Germline CDR1 and CDR2: SEHNR and FQNEAQ (reference sequence). CDR3 sequence reads: CAIPIEYEQYF. In DNA, the CDR3 is TGTGCCATCCCTATTGAGTACGAGCAGTACTTC. Looking up the rest from reference TRBV7-9 and TRBJ2-7 gives the full variable domain: DTGVSQNPRHKITKRGQNVTFRCDPISEHNRLYWYRQTLGQGPEFLTYFQNEAQLEKSRLLSDRFSAERPKGSFSTLEIQRTEQGDSAMYLCAIPIEYEQYFGPGTRLTVT.

The chain combines TRBV10-3 with TRBJ1-1; a possible D gene is TRBD1 (6 bases). Germline V lookup: CDR1 ENHRY, CDR2 SYGVKD. V dropped 0 bases and J dropped 0 bases, with 11 bases sitting between them. This CDR3 has 16 amino acids. CDR3 region: CAISESGAGLNTEAFF. As DNA, the CDR3 is TGTGCCATCAGTGAGTCGGGGGCAGGCTTGAACACTGAAGCTTTCTTT.

The chain couples TRBV6-1 to TRBJ1-1; no clear D gene. The CDR3 contains 13 residues. The ends were cut back, 3 bases at V and 4 bases at J, with 9 bases in the middle. CDR1 is MNHNS and CDR2 is SASEGT in the germline V gene. The CDR3 loop reads CASSEAGSTEAFF. CDR3 sequence (DNA): TGTGCCAGCAGTGAGGCGGGCAGCACTGAAGCTTTCTTT.

The V call is TRBV6-5, the J call TRBJ2-5; D is ambiguous. Germline V gene sequence: CDR1 MNHEY, CDR2 SVGAGI. The CDR3 has 12 amino acids. V shed 8 bases and J shed 2 bases, with 9 bases lying between them. In nucleotides, the CDR3 is TGTGCCAGCCGGGCCACTCAAGAGACCCAGTACTTC. Translating gives CASRATQETQYF.